The clone carrying this T cell receptor (beta chain) was observed a few times. Its target is unknown. Primers for the PCR totalled 60 Vbeta and 13 Jbeta. TCRdb keeps only in-frame clones here, not all; method: immunoSEQ multiplex PCR. The sample yields 75,000 to 100,000 clones, 73% seen once. The data were taken from a study of cytomegalovirus exposure and HLA in healthy donors. Overall study findings and caveats: In vitro testing confirmed a few CMV-associated chains as specific for CMV antigens. Cytomegalovirus-associated TCR beta chains were listed, numbering under 200. Earlier findings revealed that most TCR beta V segments proved productive either about 87% or about 30% of the time.

Per the germline V gene, CDR1 is SEHNR and CDR2 is FQNEAQ (reference sequence). The CDR3 is 15 residues long. V shed 4 bases, J shed 4 bases, and the junction held 4 bases outside the gene matches. This rearrangement joins TRBV7-9 to TRBJ2-2, with TRBD1 matching 9 bases. The clonotype originates from a man in his forties or fifties in good health and CMV-seronegative. Source material: PBMCs. The CDR3 bases are TGTGCCAGCAGCTGGGGGGACAGGGTCACCGGGGAGCTGTTTTTT. Translated: CASSWGDRVTGELFF.